These 8 T cell receptor beta chains came from one sample sequenced in a study of shared clonotypes between healthy human individuals. Profiling relied on immunoSEQ multiplex PCR, and the TCRdb table lists in-frame clones only, not all of them. The top ten clones hold approximately 0.37% of a sample with some 2,500,000 clones, over 85% of them seen once. Sample: naive CD4+ T cells from PBMCs. Regarding subset: CD45RA+ positively selected. The source is a man younger than 35 in good health. Some clones in this sample may be carry-over from other donors' samples.

The genes are TRBV7-9 and TRBJ2-1; TRBD2 is a possible D gene (5 bases). The CDR3 has 14 residues. The germline gives CDR1 SEHNR, CDR2 FQNEAQ (reference sequence). V lost 2 bases and J lost 9, with 14 bases in between. CDR3 protein: CASSLSGNRGEQFF. Written as DNA, the CDR3 is TGTGCCAGCAGCTTATCTGGGAACCGGGGTGAGCAGTTCTTC. The full variable domain, completed using reference TRBV7-9 and TRBJ2-1, is DTGVSQNPRHKITKRGQNVTFRCDPISEHNRLYWYRQTLGQGPEFLTYFQNEAQLEKSRLLSDRFSAERPKGSFSTLEIQRTEQGDSAMYLCASSLSGNRGEQFFGPGTRLTVL.

The chain joins TRBV5-1 to TRBJ2-1; TRBD2 matches at 8 bases. Unmatched junction bases numbered 7, after V lost 0 bases and J lost 2 bases. Germline CDR1 is SGHRS and CDR2 is YFSETQ. The CDR3 is 17 amino acids. The CDR3 region has the DNA TGCGCCAGCAGCTTGGGTCCCGGCGGGAGGACCTACAATGAGCAGTTCTTC. Its protein product is CASSLGPGGRTYNEQFF.

In this sample, this clone turned up once. J is TRBJ2-2 and V is TRBV18; 8 bases fit TRBD2. This CDR3 contains 16 residues. V lost 0 bases, J lost 7 bases, and 7 bases stayed unmatched. Germline CDR1 reads KGHSH; CDR2 reads LQKENI. The CDR3 sequence: CASSPPIGRANGELFF. The CDR3 DNA is TGTGCCAGCTCACCACCGATCGGGAGGGCCAACGGGGAGCTGTTTTTT.

The chain recombines TRBV5-1 with TRBJ2-7; the D gene is possibly TRBD1 (5 bases). The CDR3 runs to 15 residues. The V end lost 0 bases, the J end lost 3 bases, and 13 bases lay between the germline ends. Germline lookup yields CDR1 SGHRS and CDR2 YFSETQ. CDR3 loop: CASSLALQGVYEQYF. CDR3 nucleotides: TGCGCCAGCAGCTTGGCCTTACAAGGGGTCTACGAGCAGTACTTC.

The CDR3 sequence is CASSDSTPQGRSGANVLTF. CDR3 DNA: TGTGCCAGCAGCGATAGCACACCACAGGGCAGATCCGGGGCCAACGTCCTGACTTTC. This chain connects TRBV7-6 to TRBJ2-6; possibly TRBD1 for D (6 bases). The germline gives CDR1 SGHVS, CDR2 FNYEAQ. V was cut by 5 bases and J by 4 bases, with 24 bases left in between. This CDR3 is built from 19 residues.

V usage is TRBV18 and J usage is TRBJ2-3; unclear D gene. The CDR3 has 14 amino acids. V lost 4 bases, J lost 4 bases, and 12 bases lay in between. The germline V gene encodes CDR1 KGHSH and CDR2 LQKENI. The DNA for the CDR3 is TGTGCCAGCTCACAGTCGATATCGGCAGATACGCAGTATTTT. Translated: CASSQSISADTQYF. Complete variable domain (other parts from reference TRBV18 and TRBJ2-3): NAGVMQNPRHLVRRRGQEARLRCSPMKGHSHVYWYRQLPEEGLKFMVYLQKENIIDESGMPKERFSAEFPKEGPSILRIQQVVRGDSAAYFCASSQSISADTQYFGPGTRLTVL.

The chain combines TRBV2 with TRBJ2-3, with 13 bases matching TRBD2. Germline values: CDR1 SNHLY, CDR2 FYNNEI. The V gene end was trimmed by 0 bases and the J gene end by 8 bases; junction bases not matched to a gene: 11. The CDR3 consists of 18 residues. The CDR3 loop is CASSEARGLAGEWRTQYF. As DNA, the CDR3 is TGTGCCAGCAGTGAAGCGCGTGGACTAGCGGGAGAGTGGCGTACGCAGTATTTT.

The CDR3 region is CASSFTGSYEQYF. The DNA of the CDR3 is TGTGCCAGCAGCTTTACAGGGAGCTACGAGCAGTACTTC. This chain uses TRBV5-6 with TRBJ2-5; the D gene is possibly TRBD1 (6 bases). The DNA end favors TRBJ2-7, so the J call may be wrong. The CDR3 consists of 13 residues. Germline V lookup: CDR1 SGHDT, CDR2 YYEEEE.